These T cell receptor beta chains were read from a single sample in a study of blood T cell repertoires in COVID-19. TCRdb keeps only in-frame clones here, not all; method: immunoSEQ multiplex PCR. Counted here are over 300,000 clones, approximately 88% occurring once; the ten biggest clones make up 0.95% to 1.5%. Sequencing was carried out using peripheral blood. These receptors were taken from a man in his forties with acute or convalescent COVID-19. Each CDR3 is given with its conserved first and last residue. The D gene is left open where the match is weak. Clone size appears in some rows only: once, few, many, or a class for an expanded clone.

J: TRBJ2-3
size: -
V: TRBV4-3
D: TRBD2
DNA: TGCGCCAGCAGCCGAGCTAGCGGGGGCCACACAGATACGCAGTATTTT
CDR3: CASSRASGGHTDTQYF

J: TRBJ1-5
size: -
V: TRBV12-5
D: -
DNA: TGTGCTAGTGGTTTGGGACAGATCAATCAGCCCCAGCATTTT
CDR3: CASGLGQINQPQHF

J: TRBJ1-4
size: once
V: TRBV2
D: TRBD1
DNA: TGTGCCAGCAGTCGACAGGGGGCTTTGGAAAAACTGTTTTTT
CDR3: CASSRQGALEKLFF

J: TRBJ1-5
size: -
V: TRBV30
D: TRBD1
DNA: TGTGCCTGGAGTGCCCTCCGGGACAGGGTTTATTTT
CDR3: CAWSALRDRVYF

J: TRBJ1-5
size: once
V: TRBV6-2/TRBV6-3
D: -
DNA: TGTGCCAGCAGTTACCGCGGGCAGTTCAATCAGCCCCAGCATTTT
CDR3: CASSYRGQFNQPQHF

J: TRBJ1-2
size: -
V: TRBV2
D: -
DNA: TGTGCCAGCAGTCCAGGGGCCTATGGCTACACCTTC
CDR3: CASSPGAYGYTF

J: TRBJ1-3
size: -
V: TRBV9
D: -
DNA: TGTGCCAGCAGCGATGGGGGGGCAGACACCAAAGGAGGAAACACCATATATTTT
CDR3: CASSDGGADTKGGNTIYF

J: TRBJ2-1
size: -
V: TRBV24-1
D: TRBD1
DNA: TGTGCCACCAGCCTCCCCGGACAGGGAACCAATGAGCAGTTCTTC
CDR3: CATSLPGQGTNEQFF

J: TRBJ2-1
size: -
V: TRBV5-1
D: TRBD1
DNA: TGCGCCAGCAGAGCGACAGGGGGCGCGAGGAATGAGCAGTTCTTC
CDR3: CASRATGGARNEQFF

J: TRBJ2-2
size: few
V: TRBV13
D: -
DNA: TGTGCCAGCAGCGCCGAGCAGGGGACGAACACCGGGGAGCTGTTTTTT
CDR3: CASSAEQGTNTGELFF

J: TRBJ2-3
size: -
V: TRBV27
D: -
DNA: TGTGCCAGCATCCCACCCTGGGGCGGGACGGCTTCTTCGGGCACAGATACGCAGTATTTT
CDR3: CASIPPWGGTASSGTDTQYF

J: TRBJ1-2
size: -
V: TRBV6-6
D: -
DNA: TGTGCCAGCAGTCCGCTAGGGGTAATAGGGCCCGCTGGCTATGGCTACACCTTC
CDR3: CASSPLGVIGPAGYGYTF

J: TRBJ1-5
size: -
V: TRBV29-1
D: -
DNA: TGCAGCGTTCTTCTGGCGGGCAGCAATCAGCCCCAGCATTTT
CDR3: CSVLLAGSNQPQHF

J: TRBJ2-7
size: -
V: TRBV7-2
D: -
DNA: TGTGCCAGCAGCTTAGATAGCTCCTACGAGCAGTACTTC
CDR3: CASSLDSSYEQYF

J: TRBJ2-3
size: -
V: TRBV5-1
D: TRBD2
DNA: TGCGCCAGCAGCTTAGCGGGGCCCCGGGATACGCAGTATTTT
CDR3: CASSLAGPRDTQYF

J: TRBJ2-6
size: -
V: TRBV19
D: -
DNA: TGTGCCAGTAGTATGGGACTCTCTGGGGCCAACGTCCTGACTTTC
CDR3: CASSMGLSGANVLTF

J: TRBJ1-5
size: once
V: TRBV7-8
D: -
DNA: TGTGCCAGCAGCCCCAACAGGGGCAATCAGCCCCAGCATTTT
CDR3: CASSPNRGNQPQHF

J: TRBJ1-4
size: -
V: TRBV25-1
D: -
DNA: TGTGCCAGTCAGGGTTTTCATGAAAAACTGTTTTTT
CDR3: CASQGFHEKLFF

J: TRBJ2-6
size: -
V: TRBV5-1
D: -
DNA: TGCGCCAGCGGCGACAGCCTTAGGTTCTCTGGGGCCAACGTCCTGACTTTC
CDR3: CASGDSLRFSGANVLTF

J: TRBJ1-1
size: -
V: TRBV25-1
D: -
DNA: TGTGCCAGCAGTGAATGGGGCGGGAACACTGAAGCTTTCTTT
CDR3: CASSEWGGNTEAFF

J: TRBJ2-1
size: -
V: TRBV6-1
D: -
DNA: TGTGCCAGCAGTGAGCCAGGGTCCAATGAGCAGTTCTTC
CDR3: CASSEPGSNEQFF

J: TRBJ1-2
size: -
V: TRBV7-2
D: -
DNA: TGTGCCAGCAGCTTGTCGGGGTATGGCTACACCTTC
CDR3: CASSLSGYGYTF

J: TRBJ2-7
size: -
V: TRBV9
D: TRBD2
DNA: TGTGCCAGCAGCGTCTCAAGCGGGAGCCTCAACGAGCAGTACTTC
CDR3: CASSVSSGSLNEQYF

J: TRBJ1-3
size: -
V: TRBV6-6
D: -
DNA: TGTGCCAGCAGTTACGCGTCCCGTGGAAACACCATATATTTT
CDR3: CASSYASRGNTIYF

J: TRBJ2-1
size: few
V: TRBV10-1
D: TRBD1
DNA: TGCGCCAGAATTCAACAGGGGGAGCAGTTCTTC
CDR3: CARIQQGEQFF

J: TRBJ1-2
size: -
V: TRBV7-3
D: TRBD1
DNA: TGTGCCAGCAGCCAAGGGTCTTCAGGGGGCGATCCCTATGGCTACACCTTC
CDR3: CASSQGSSGGDPYGYTF

J: TRBJ1-4
size: -
V: TRBV3-1/TRBV3-2
D: TRBD1
DNA: TGTGCCAGCAGCCAAGTCTTACAGGGGACTAATGAAAAACTGTTTTTT
CDR3: CASSQVLQGTNEKLFF